These T cell receptor beta chains were read from a single sample in a study of identical twins. TCRdb itself ran the 5' RACE reads through MiXCR, one entry per CDR3 protein. Among 350,000 to 600,000 distinct CDR3 sequences, 13% to 15% were seen once, and the ten largest hold 0.4% to 0.55%. The same sample was also used in a study of yellow fever vaccine responses in identical twins.

The sequencing input was CD4+ T cells sorted from blood. The receptor source for this set is a woman aged 18-29 years in good health. CDR3s include the opening cysteine and the closing phenylalanine or tryptophan. The D gene is left open where the match is weak. Size is stated for part of the rows, as once, few or many counts, or as a class when the clone is expanded.

>NA|TRBJ2-7|TRBD2|TRBV4-1
CASSLTAGTSGSLGLEQYF
TGCGCCAGCAGCCTTACTGCCGGGACTAGCGGGTCCTTAGGTCTCGAGCAGTACTTC
>NA|TRBJ1-5|NA|TRBV4-2
CASSQASNQPQHF
TGTGCCAGCAGCCAGGCTTCCAATCAGCCCCAGCATTTT
>NA|TRBJ2-7|NA|TRBV9
CASSPGPQGRWGEQYF
TGTGCCAGCAGCCCCGGCCCCCAGGGTAGGTGGGGCGAGCAGTACTTC
>many|TRBJ2-1|NA|TRBV7-2
CASSLERNEQFF
TGTGCCAGCAGCTTAGAGCGCAATGAGCAGTTCTTC
>NA|TRBJ2-1|NA|TRBV10-1
CASSSQGGGQFF
TGCGCCAGCAGTTCACAGGGCGGGGGGCAGTTCTTC
>NA|TRBJ2-7|NA|TRBV27
CASSLTARYLQTSYEQYF
TGTGCCAGCAGTTTAACCGCCAGGTACCTGCAAACCTCCTACGAGCAGTACTTC
>NA|TRBJ2-2|NA|TRBV11-2
CASQKDRPLNTGELFF
TGTGCCAGCCAGAAAGACCGCCCCCTGAACACCGGGGAGCTGTTTTTT
>many|TRBJ2-2|TRBD1|TRBV5-1
CASSLLMTGTANTGELFF
TGCGCCAGCAGCTTGTTGATGACCGGGACAGCAAACACCGGGGAGCTGTTTTTT
>few|TRBJ2-1|NA|TRBV7-2
CASSFTDILGGQFF
TGTGCCAGCAGCTTCACGGACATCCTAGGGGGGCAGTTCTTC
>NA|TRBJ2-1|TRBD1|TRBV7-7
CASSTSGTAYNEQFF
TGTGCTAGCAGCACTTCCGGGACAGCTTACAATGAGCAGTTCTTC
>few|TRBJ2-2|NA|TRBV7-9
CASNPSWSRGAGELFF
TGTGCCAGCAACCCTTCGTGGTCACGAGGGGCCGGGGAGCTGTTTTTT
>many|TRBJ1-5|NA|TRBV20-1
CSARMGTSNQPQHF
TGCAGTGCTAGAATGGGGACTAGCAATCAGCCCCAGCATTTT
>NA|TRBJ2-1|TRBD2|TRBV12-5
CASGLVISGSNEQFF
TGTGCTAGTGGTTTGGTAATTAGCGGGAGTAATGAGCAGTTCTTC
>NA|TRBJ2-7|NA|TRBV4-1
CARAATYEQYF
TGCGCCCGGGCGGCAACCTACGAGCAGTACTTC
>NA|TRBJ2-1|NA|TRBV7-2
CASSLFQGGAYNEQFF
TGTGCCAGCAGCTTATTCCAGGGGGGTGCTTACAATGAGCAGTTCTTC
>NA|TRBJ2-1|NA|TRBV6-2/TRBV6-3
CASSYSRLSGTAEQFF
TGTGCCAGCAGTTACTCGAGGCTCTCCGGCACTGCTGAGCAGTTCTTC
>NA|TRBJ2-1|TRBD1|TRBV4-2
CASSQESGTGVYNEQFF
TGTGCCAGCAGCCAAGAATCCGGGACAGGGGTTTACAATGAGCAGTTCTTC
>NA|TRBJ2-5|NA|TRBV6-2/TRBV6-3
CASSLGRFETQYF
TGTGCCAGCAGTTTGGGGAGGTTTGAGACCCAGTACTTC
>few|TRBJ2-3|TRBD2|TRBV3-1
CASSPAGGPADTQYF
TGTGCCAGCAGCCCCGCGGGGGGGCCGGCAGATACGCAGTATTTT
>NA|TRBJ2-2|NA|TRBV7-2
CASSLALPGELFF
TGTGCCAGCAGCTTAGCGCTTCCTGGGGAGCTGTTTTTT
>few|TRBJ2-7|NA|TRBV5-1
CASSSTGLRMDEQYF
TGCGCCAGCAGCTCCACAGGGCTTCGTATGGACGAGCAGTACTTC
>NA|TRBJ2-3|TRBD2|TRBV20-1
CSARMGLLAGVPGRTDTQYF
TGCAGTGCTAGGATGGGGTTACTAGCGGGAGTGCCGGGGAGGACAGATACGCAGTATTTT
>NA|TRBJ2-1|NA|TRBV6-7
CACSLGPDTSFISYNEQFF
TGTGCCTGCAGTTTAGGTCCGGACACCTCCTTTATCTCCTACAATGAGCAGTTCTTC
>few|TRBJ2-6|NA|TRBV6-1
CASRVTGSGANVLTF
TGTGCCAGCAGGGTAACAGGGTCTGGGGCCAACGTCCTGACTTTC
>NA|TRBJ1-5|TRBD1|TRBV2
CASSPDRFNQPQHF
TGTGCCAGCAGCCCGGACAGGTTTAATCAGCCCCAGCATTTT
>few|TRBJ1-4|NA|TRBV12-3/TRBV12-4
CASSHRPIKGEKLFF
TGTGCCAGCAGTCACCGGCCCATAAAGGGTGAAAAACTGTTTTTT
>NA|TRBJ2-7|NA|TRBV20-1
CSARVPPGQSYEQYF
TGCAGTGCTAGAGTACCCCCCGGGCAAAGTTACGAGCAGTACTTC
>few|TRBJ2-5|TRBD2|TRBV6-2/TRBV6-3
CASSYRGLAGGETQYF
TGTGCCAGCAGTTACCGCGGACTAGCGGGAGGAGAGACCCAGTACTTC
>NA|TRBJ2-3|NA|TRBV10-3
CAIGPDTQYF
TGTGCCATCGGGCCAGATACGCAGTATTTT
>few|TRBJ2-2|NA|TRBV7-3
CASSLTPGPNTGELFF
TGTGCCAGCAGCTTAACTCCGGGACCCAACACCGGGGAGCTGTTTTTT
>few|TRBJ1-2|NA|TRBV5-1
CASSPTESYGYTF
TGCGCCAGCAGCCCGACAGAGAGCTATGGCTACACCTTC
>NA|TRBJ2-1|TRBD2|TRBV11-2
CASSPVAGGPVSNEQFF
TGTGCCAGCAGCCCAGTAGCGGGGGGGCCTGTAAGCAATGAGCAGTTCTTC
>many|TRBJ2-2|NA|TRBV5-1
CASSSGTANTGELFF
TGCGCCAGCAGCTCAGGGACGGCGAACACCGGGGAGCTGTTTTTT
>NA|TRBJ1-5|NA|TRBV19
CASRPPGNQPQHF
TGTGCCAGTAGACCCCCGGGTAATCAGCCCCAGCATTTT
>few|TRBJ2-2|NA|TRBV19
CASSLNTGRTGELFF
TGTGCCAGTAGTTTGAACACAGGACGCACCGGGGAGCTGTTTTTT
>many|TRBJ1-5|NA|TRBV5-1
CASSLEGSDNQPQHF
TGCGCCAGCAGCTTGGAAGGGTCTGACAATCAGCCCCAGCATTTT
>many|TRBJ2-7|NA|TRBV7-8
CASSFRVLNEQYF
TGTGCCAGCAGCTTCAGGGTTCTGAACGAGCAGTACTTC
>many|TRBJ2-2|NA|TRBV12-3/TRBV12-4
CASSLAQGNTGELFF
TGTGCCAGCAGTTTAGCCCAGGGTAATACCGGGGAGCTGTTTTTT
>few|TRBJ2-7|TRBD1|TRBV7-9
CASSLQGDSYEQYF
TGTGCCAGCAGCTTACAGGGGGATTCCTACGAGCAGTACTTC
>NA|TRBJ2-7|NA|TRBV6-2/TRBV6-3
CASSYPAPSDGIWQYF
TGTGCCAGCAGTTACCCCGCCCCCAGTGACGGGATTTGGCAGTACTTC
>few|TRBJ2-3|NA|TRBV2
CASTGGGSTDTQYF
TGTGCCAGCACCGGCGGCGGAAGCACAGATACGCAGTATTTT
>few|TRBJ2-1|NA|TRBV7-9
CASSKGVAEANEQFF
TGTGCCAGCAGCAAGGGGGTAGCGGAAGCGAATGAGCAGTTCTTC
>NA|TRBJ2-3|TRBD2|TRBV28
CASSGSGGASDTQYF
TGTGCCAGCAGCGGTAGCGGGGGGGCATCAGATACGCAGTATTTT
>few|TRBJ2-7|NA|TRBV6-2/TRBV6-3
CASSGVGNRAYEQYF
TGTGCCAGCAGTGGAGTAGGGAATCGAGCCTACGAGCAGTACTTC
>many|TRBJ2-3|TRBD2|TRBV24-1
CATSDSGRAPDTQYF
TGTGCCACCAGTGATAGCGGGAGGGCACCAGATACGCAGTATTTT
>few|TRBJ2-7|NA|TRBV12-3/TRBV12-4
CASSFGGRDSYEQYF
TGTGCCAGCAGTTTTGGCGGCAGGGACTCCTACGAGCAGTACTTC
>few|TRBJ2-2|NA|TRBV15
CASSKVIRGNTGELFF
TGTGCCTCGAGCAAAGTGATCCGAGGGAACACCGGGGAGCTGTTTTTT
>NA|TRBJ1-1|NA|TRBV6-1
CASSEEGVRGSTEAFF
TGTGCCAGCAGTGAAGAGGGGGTAAGAGGGAGCACTGAAGCTTTCTTT
>NA|TRBJ2-3|TRBD1|TRBV4-2
CASSRDRGSTDTQYF
TGTGCCAGCAGCCGGGACAGGGGGAGCACAGATACGCAGTATTTT
>few|TRBJ1-2|TRBD1|TRBV6-5
CASSSSRDRGYGYTF
TGTGCCAGCAGTTCGTCCCGGGACAGGGGCTATGGCTACACCTTC
>NA|TRBJ1-5|NA|TRBV9
CASSATGIGNQPQHF
TGTGCCAGCAGCGCTACAGGAATCGGCAATCAGCCCCAGCATTTT
>few|TRBJ2-5|TRBD2|TRBV3-1
CASSQGTSGGKETQYF
TGTGCCAGCAGCCAAGGGACTAGCGGGGGAAAAGAGACCCAGTACTTC
>few|TRBJ2-7|TRBD2|TRBV6-1
CASTPPVAGGPTLHYEQYF
TGTGCCAGCACCCCCCCGGTTGCGGGGGGGCCCACACTACACTACGAGCAGTACTTC
>few|TRBJ1-6|TRBD1|TRBV27
CASRQQGQGNSPLHF
TGTGCCAGCAGACAACAGGGGCAGGGGAATTCACCCCTCCACTTT
>NA|TRBJ2-7|NA|TRBV15
CATSRDVQNEQYF
TGTGCCACCAGCAGAGATGTGCAGAACGAGCAGTACTTC
>few|TRBJ2-1|NA|TRBV3-1
CASSQDAGNNEQFF
TGTGCCAGCAGCCAAGATGCGGGGAACAATGAGCAGTTCTTC
>NA|TRBJ1-1|TRBD1|TRBV7-3
CASKSIAKDRAATEAFF
TGTGCCAGCAAAAGTATCGCGAAGGACAGGGCGGCCACTGAAGCTTTCTTT